The TCR beta chain described here comes from a study of cytomegalovirus exposure and HLA in healthy donors. PCR employed 60 Vbeta and 13 Jbeta primers. The assay was immunoSEQ multiplex PCR, and TCRdb's table has in-frame clones only and misses some. This table holds 140,000 to 150,000 clones, 61% found once. Regarding the study as a whole: Fewer N-insertions (relative to the approximately 670-donor mean) were reportedly seen in an Asian-associated ancestry cluster in a later analysis. A later analysis by the authors found several of the most significant clusters apparently linked to common viral pathogens. TCR beta V segments were, for the most part, productive about 87% or about 30% of the time in an earlier analysis.

As regards this clone: Its antigen is not known.

The V gene's germline CDR1 is MNHEY and CDR2 SMNVEV (reference sequence). This CDR3 comprises 14 residues. Trimming removed 6 bases from V and 6 bases from J, with 18 bases in between. The sequencing sample was made of PBMCs. The clonotype was recovered from a male donor in good health and CMV-seronegative. The V gene is TRBV27, the J gene TRBJ2-7, with D possibly matching TRBD2 (6 bases). In DNA form, the CDR3 reads TGTGCCAGCAGATGGGGACTCCCGTCTAGCGAGCAGTACTTC. Amino acid sequence: CASRWGLPSSEQYF.